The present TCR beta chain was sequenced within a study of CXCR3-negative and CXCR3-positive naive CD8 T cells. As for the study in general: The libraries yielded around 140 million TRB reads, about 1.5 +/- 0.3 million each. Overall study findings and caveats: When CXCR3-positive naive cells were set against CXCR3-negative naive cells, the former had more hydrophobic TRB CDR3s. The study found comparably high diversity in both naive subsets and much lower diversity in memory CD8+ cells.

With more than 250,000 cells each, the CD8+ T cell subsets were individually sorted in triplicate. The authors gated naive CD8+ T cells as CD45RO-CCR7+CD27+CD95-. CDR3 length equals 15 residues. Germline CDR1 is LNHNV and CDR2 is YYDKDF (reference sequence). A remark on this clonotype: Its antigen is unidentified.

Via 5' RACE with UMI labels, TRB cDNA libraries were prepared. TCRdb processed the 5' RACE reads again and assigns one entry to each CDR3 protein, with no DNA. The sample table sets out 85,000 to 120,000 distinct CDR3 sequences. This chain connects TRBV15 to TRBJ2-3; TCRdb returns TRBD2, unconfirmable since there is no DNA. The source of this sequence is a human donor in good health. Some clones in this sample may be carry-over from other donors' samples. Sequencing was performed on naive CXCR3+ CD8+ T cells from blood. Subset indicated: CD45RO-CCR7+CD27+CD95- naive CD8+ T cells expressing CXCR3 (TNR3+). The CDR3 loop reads CATSPNGGFADTQYF.